These T cell receptor beta chains were read from a single sample in a study of technical replicates of blood from several donors. Produced via immunoSEQ multiplex PCR; TCRdb's table is partial and in-frame only. The table shows about 84,000 clones, with approximately 97% occurring only once. The sequencing sample was made of T cells isolated from PBMCs. The origin of the receptors is a human donor in good health. The CDR3 runs from the conserved cysteine through the conserved F or W. Fields, in order: V gene, CDR3 length, D gene, clone size, J gene, CDR3 DNA, CDR3 protein. A D gene is named only where the DNA matches it firmly. Clone size appears in some rows only: once, few, many, or a class for an expanded clone.

V: TRBV28; length: 14; D: TRBD2; size: NA; J: TRBJ2-5; DNA: TGTGCCAGCAGTTTACTAGCGGGTGGGGAGACCCAGTACTTC; CDR3: CASSLLAGGETQYF
V: TRBV29-1; length: 15; D: TRBD1; size: NA; J: TRBJ2-1; DNA: TGCAGCGTCAGGACAGGTGGGAGCTCCTACAATGAGCAGTTCTTC; CDR3: CSVRTGGSSYNEQFF
V: TRBV2; length: 14; D: TRBD1; size: NA; J: TRBJ1-2; DNA: TGTGCCAGCACCACGAGGGACAGCCCCTATGGCTACACCTTC; CDR3: CASTTRDSPYGYTF
V: TRBV30; length: 17; D: NA; size: NA; J: TRBJ1-4; DNA: TGTGCCTACCGGGGGGGTCGCCGTCACACAACTAATGAAAAACTGTTTTTT; CDR3: CAYRGGRRHTTNEKLFF
V: TRBV30; length: 13; D: NA; size: NA; J: TRBJ1-6; DNA: TGTGCCTGGAACCCAGGGGAGATCTCACCCCTCCACTTT; CDR3: CAWNPGEISPLHF
V: TRBV5-4; length: 19; D: NA; size: NA; J: TRBJ1-1; DNA: TGTGCCAGCAGCTTGGGATTTTTGGGGGAGGCTGATCAGAACACTGAAGCTTTCTTT; CDR3: CASSLGFLGEADQNTEAFF
V: TRBV11-2; length: 15; D: NA; size: NA; J: TRBJ2-5; DNA: TGTGCCAGCAGCTTATCGCCAGGGCGTTGGGAGACCCAGTACTTC; CDR3: CASSLSPGRWETQYF
V: TRBV6-5; length: 14; D: NA; size: NA; J: TRBJ1-1; DNA: TGTGCCAGCAGTAAACAGGGATTGAACACTGAAGCTTTCTTT; CDR3: CASSKQGLNTEAFF
V: TRBV2; length: 15; D: NA; size: NA; J: TRBJ2-3; DNA: TGTGCCAGCAGTGAAGGGTTGACACACACAGATACGCAGTATTTT; CDR3: CASSEGLTHTDTQYF
V: TRBV11-2; length: 19; D: TRBD1; size: NA; J: TRBJ1-1; DNA: TGTGCCAGCAGCTTACTTGTCGGGACAGACTCATCCTTGAACACTGAAGCTTTCTTT; CDR3: CASSLLVGTDSSLNTEAFF
V: TRBV9; length: 13; D: NA; size: once; J: TRBJ2-5; DNA: TGTGCCAGCAGCGTTCAGCCGGACAGCACCTTGTACTTC; CDR3: CASSVQPDSTLYF
V: TRBV19; length: 15; D: TRBD2; size: once; J: TRBJ2-3; DNA: TGTGCCAGTAGTCCGAGACTAGCGGGTTTAGATACGCAGTATTTT; CDR3: CASSPRLAGLDTQYF
V: TRBV11-2; length: 15; D: NA; size: NA; J: TRBJ2-1; DNA: TGTGCCAGCAGCTTTCAAAGCGGCTCCTACAATGAGCAGTTCTTC; CDR3: CASSFQSGSYNEQFF
V: TRBV6-5; length: 12; D: NA; size: NA; J: TRBJ1-1; DNA: TGTGCCAGCAGTTATAGGAACACTGAAGCTTTCTTT; CDR3: CASSYRNTEAFF
V: TRBV19; length: 15; D: TRBD1; size: NA; J: TRBJ1-1; DNA: TGTGCCAGTAGTACCTACAGGGGGGATAACACTGAAGCTTTCTTT; CDR3: CASSTYRGDNTEAFF
V: TRBV7-9; length: 12; D: NA; size: NA; J: TRBJ1-1; DNA: TGTGCCAGCAGCCAAGGGGGTCTCGAAGCTTTCTTT; CDR3: CASSQGGLEAFF
V: TRBV4-1; length: 14; D: TRBD1; size: NA; J: TRBJ1-1; DNA: TGCGCCAGCAGCCTGGGACAGGGGAGGACTGAAGCTTTCTTT; CDR3: CASSLGQGRTEAFF
V: TRBV4-1; length: 16; D: TRBD2; size: NA; J: TRBJ2-3; DNA: TGCGCCAGCAGCCACTGGACTAGCGGGGGGGAAGATACGCAGTATTTT; CDR3: CASSHWTSGGEDTQYF
V: TRBV7-9; length: 14; D: NA; size: NA; J: TRBJ2-7; DNA: TGTGCCAGCAGTCGCTCGGGACTTGGCTACGAGCAGTACTTC; CDR3: CASSRSGLGYEQYF
V: TRBV27; length: 14; D: NA; size: NA; J: TRBJ2-5; DNA: TGTGCCAGCAGTTTACTGACGGGCCAAGAGACCCAGTACTTC; CDR3: CASSLLTGQETQYF
V: TRBV6-5; length: 12; D: NA; size: NA; J: TRBJ1-4; DNA: TGTGCCAGCAGAACTCGTAATGAAAAACTGTTTTTT; CDR3: CASRTRNEKLFF
V: TRBV2; length: 12; D: NA; size: NA; J: TRBJ1-2; DNA: TGTGCCAGCACCCTGGAGGACTATGGCTACACCTTC; CDR3: CASTLEDYGYTF
V: TRBV7-8; length: 12; D: NA; size: NA; J: TRBJ2-5; DNA: TGTGCCAGCAGCTTTGGGGGGGAGACCCAGTACTTC; CDR3: CASSFGGETQYF
V: TRBV25-1; length: 16; D: TRBD1; size: NA; J: TRBJ1-2; DNA: TGTGCCAGCACCTTGGGACCCGCCCCGGGACAGCCTGGATACACCTTC; CDR3: CASTLGPAPGQPGYTF
V: TRBV6-6; length: 15; D: NA; size: NA; J: TRBJ1-3; DNA: TGTGCCAGCAGTTACTCCCCGGGGGGACTCGACACCATATATTTT; CDR3: CASSYSPGGLDTIYF
V: TRBV6-5; length: 12; D: NA; size: once; J: TRBJ1-2; DNA: TGTGCCAGCAGCCGAAACTCCTATGGCTACACCTTC; CDR3: CASSRNSYGYTF
V: TRBV29-1; length: 13; D: TRBD1; size: NA; J: TRBJ2-7; DNA: TGCAGCGGTCGACAGGGGGCAGGGGGCGAGCAGTACTTC; CDR3: CSGRQGAGGEQYF
V: TRBV18; length: 14; D: TRBD2; size: NA; J: TRBJ2-1; DNA: TGTGCCAGCTCGGGGGAGGGACTAGCGAATGAGCAGTTCTTC; CDR3: CASSGEGLANEQFF
V: TRBV6-1; length: 13; D: TRBD1; size: NA; J: TRBJ2-5; DNA: TGTGCCAGCAGGGGGACAGGGAGAGAGACCCAGTACTTC; CDR3: CASRGTGRETQYF
V: TRBV7-6; length: 15; D: NA; size: NA; J: TRBJ2-5; DNA: TGTGCCAGCAGCTTATTCGGCAGTAGCTTAGAGACCCAGTACTTC; CDR3: CASSLFGSSLETQYF
V: TRBV28; length: 16; D: NA; size: NA; J: TRBJ2-2; DNA: TGTGCCAGCAGTCCGGGGTATATCTCGAACACCGGGGAGCTGTTTTTT; CDR3: CASSPGYISNTGELFF
V: TRBV11-3; length: 17; D: TRBD1; size: NA; J: TRBJ2-1; DNA: TGTGCCAGCAGCTCCCCCCGGACAGGGGCAAATTACAATGAGCAGTTCTTC; CDR3: CASSSPRTGANYNEQFF
V: TRBV15; length: 15; D: TRBD2; size: NA; J: TRBJ2-3; DNA: TGTGCCACCTCCCGCGGGGGAACAGGACCAGATACGCAGTATTTT; CDR3: CATSRGGTGPDTQYF
V: TRBV2; length: 15; D: NA; size: once; J: TRBJ2-3; DNA: TGTGCCAGCAGTGTAGAGAGACATCGCACAGATACGCAGTATTTT; CDR3: CASSVERHRTDTQYF
V: TRBV29-1; length: 13; D: NA; size: NA; J: TRBJ1-4; DNA: TGCAGCGTTGAATGGCAGGGGAATGAAAAACTGTTTTTT; CDR3: CSVEWQGNEKLFF
V: TRBV29-1; length: 15; D: NA; size: NA; J: TRBJ2-1; DNA: TGCAGCGTCGGGGTCCCTACCCTCTCCTACAATGAGCAGTTCTTC; CDR3: CSVGVPTLSYNEQFF
V: TRBV2; length: 12; D: TRBD1; size: NA; J: TRBJ1-5; DNA: TGTGCCAGCAACCGACAGGGCCAGCCCCAGCATTTT; CDR3: CASNRQGQPQHF
V: TRBV27; length: 17; D: TRBD1; size: once; J: TRBJ1-2; DNA: TGTGCCAGCAGCCTTAGGACAGGGGGCACGACAACCTATGGCTACACCTTC; CDR3: CASSLRTGGTTTYGYTF
V: TRBV4-1; length: 18; D: NA; size: NA; J: TRBJ1-6; DNA: TGCGCCAGCAGCCAAGAGGGTTCGGGGGGGCAGCGGTATTCACCCCTCCACTTT; CDR3: CASSQEGSGGQRYSPLHF
V: TRBV2; length: 16; D: TRBD1; size: NA; J: TRBJ2-5; DNA: TGTGCCAGCAGTGAAGGGGGACAGGGTTGGAGGGAGACCCAGTACTTC; CDR3: CASSEGGQGWRETQYF
V: TRBV19; length: 14; D: TRBD1; size: NA; J: TRBJ1-2; DNA: TGTGCCAGTAGACCATACCGGGACAGCGATGGCTACACCTTC; CDR3: CASRPYRDSDGYTF
V: TRBV6-1; length: 17; D: TRBD1; size: NA; J: TRBJ1-3; DNA: TGTGCCAGCAGTGGACGGACAGGGGGCCTCTCTGGAAACACCATATATTTT; CDR3: CASSGRTGGLSGNTIYF
V: TRBV12-5; length: 14; D: TRBD1; size: NA; J: TRBJ1-1; DNA: TGTGCTAGTGGCCCCTTGGACAGGGTCACTGAAGCTTTCTTT; CDR3: CASGPLDRVTEAFF